The 22 T cell receptor beta chains below were found in one sample sequenced in a study of OX40 agonist ivuxolimab in advanced cancers. Assay: immunoSEQ multiplex PCR; the TCRdb copy retains only in-frame clones and omits some. Among 60,000 to 65,000 clones, just under 85% were seen once, and the ten largest hold roughly 9.8%. The sequenced sample was CD4+ or CD8+ T cells sorted from blood, obtained in a trial of the OX40 agonist ivuxolimab. The receptors derive from an adult with an advanced solid tumor such as melanoma, head and neck, liver or kidney cancer.

This chain uses TRBV6-1 with TRBJ1-6; D is undetermined. V dropped 1 base and J dropped 9 bases, with 10 bases sitting between them. The CDR3 spans 14 residues. Germline-derived CDR1 and CDR2 are MNHNS and SASEGT. CDR3 coding DNA: TGTGCCAGCAGTGAAGGTCATTGGGTTTCACCCCTCCACTTT. Amino acid sequence: CASSEGHWVSPLHF.

This clone was counted only a few times. This chain joins TRBV7-6 and TRBJ2-1; 8 nucleotides line up with TRBD2. Per the germline V gene, CDR1 is SGHVS and CDR2 is FNYEAQ. V gave up 5 bases and J gave up 2 bases; unmatched junction bases: 11. This CDR3 spans 17 amino acids. CDR3 region: CASSPSIGGRTYNEQFF. DNA for the CDR3: TGTGCCAGCAGCCCTAGTATCGGCGGGAGGACCTACAATGAGCAGTTCTTC.

V and J are TRBV6-5 and TRBJ2-7; D perhaps matches TRBD2 (6 bases). Trimming removed 7 bases at V and 3 bases at J, with 16 bases between. The CDR3 length is 14 residues. Germline values: CDR1 MNHEY, CDR2 SVGAGI. The CDR3 is CASTRDLAGYEQYF. CDR3 DNA sequence: TGTGCCAGCACCCGGGACTTGGCAGGCTACGAGCAGTACTTC.

This rearrangement joins TRBV7-2 to TRBJ2-5, with 11 positions matching TRBD2. There are 16 residues in the CDR3. Germline-derived CDR1 and CDR2 are SGHTA and FQGNSA. V was clipped by 4 bases and J by 2 bases; unmatched bases: 6. CDR3 sequence reads: CASSWALAGGQETQYF. The CDR3, as DNA: TGTGCCAGCAGCTGGGCCTTAGCGGGAGGGCAAGAGACCCAGTACTTC.

The rearrangement links TRBV10-3 to TRBJ1-2; weak D call: TRBD1 (5 bases). The V end was cut by 5 bases, the J end by 2 bases, with 15 bases between. This CDR3 region has 15 residues. CDR1 and CDR2 from the germline V gene are ENHRY and SYGVKD. The CDR3 region is CAISPRGRINYGYTF. CDR3 in DNA: TGTGCCATCAGTCCCCGGGGACGGATCAACTATGGCTACACCTTC.

The chain uses TRBV5-6 and TRBJ2-1; 14 nucleotides align to TRBD2. With 4 bases clipped from V and 8 bases from J, the junction kept 5 bases outside the gene matches. Looked up from germline, CDR1 is SGHDT and CDR2 is YYEEEE. The CDR3 sequence is 15 residues long. The CDR3 nucleotides are TGTGCCAGCAGCCCGGGACTAGCGGGAGTTTATGAGCAGTTCTTC. Amino acids: CASSPGLAGVYEQFF.

This chain links TRBV18 with TRBJ1-1; D ambiguous. The CDR3 runs to 14 residues. Trimming took 3 bases from V and 1 from J, leaving 9 bases between them. Germline loops: CDR1 KGHSH, CDR2 LQKENI. CDR3 loop: CASSPLTGNTEAFF. In DNA form, the CDR3 reads TGTGCCAGCTCACCCCTGACTGGGAACACTGAAGCTTTCTTT.

The chain combines TRBV19 with TRBJ2-7; D is possibly TRBD1 (6 bases). This CDR3 spans 18 amino acids. Trimming stripped 4 bases from V and 3 bases from J, with 25 bases between. Germline V CDR1 and CDR2: LNHDA, SQIVND (reference sequence). CDR3 region: CASSNSPGTPNRYYEQYF. The CDR3 DNA is TGTGCCAGTAGTAACTCCCCCGGGACACCAAACCGATACTACGAGCAGTACTTC.

This clone has just a few counts. V usage is TRBV19 and J usage is TRBJ2-3; tentatively, D is TRBD1 or TRBD2 (6 bases each). The V end lost 3 bases, the J end lost 2 bases, and 21 bases lay between the germline ends. The CDR3 is made up of 18 amino acids. CDR1 is LNHDA and CDR2 is SQIVND in the germline V gene (reference sequence). DNA of the CDR3: TGTGCCAGTAGTATCATTTCTCCGGGGGCGATTGACACAGATACGCAGTATTTT. This encodes CASSIISPGAIDTDTQYF.

Here the CDR3 reads CASSLGQGEDGYTF. The CDR3 DNA is TGTGCCAGCAGCCTGGGACAGGGGGAGGATGGCTACACCTTC. The chain links TRBV7-2 to TRBJ1-2; 11 positions agree with TRBD1. The V gene end was trimmed by 5 bases and the J gene end by 6 bases; junction bases not matched to a gene: 5. The germline V gene has CDR1 SGHTA and CDR2 FQGNSA. CDR3 size: 14 residues.

The V call is TRBV4-1, the J call TRBJ1-6, with a weak D call TRBD1 (5 bases). Germline V gene sequence: CDR1 MGHRA, CDR2 YSYEKL. V was pared by 0 bases and J by 3 bases, with 6 bases between. The CDR3 totals 15 residues. This CDR3 reads CASSQDGGYNSPLHF. For the CDR3, the DNA is TGCGCCAGCAGCCAAGATGGGGGCTATAATTCACCCCTCCACTTT.

This clone was seen repeatedly, ten times or more. The chain is built from TRBV28 and TRBJ1-2; 10 bases are shared with TRBD1. With V trimmed by 10 bases and J by 7 bases, 12 bases remained unmatched. Germline V lookup: CDR1 MDHEN, CDR2 SYDVKM. The CDR3 spans 14 residues. The CDR3 region has the DNA TGTGCCACCGACAGGGGGCGTTTAGTATCTGGCTACACCTTC. Translated, it gives CATDRGRLVSGYTF.

This rearrangement joins TRBV4-2 to TRBJ1-1, with D maybe TRBD1 (6 bases). This CDR3 contains 13 residues. Germline CDR1 is LGHNA and CDR2 is YNFKEQ. V was shortened by 0 bases and J by 4 bases, with 6 bases between the two germline ends. The CDR3 coding sequence is TGTGCCAGCAGCCAAGAAGGGGGCACTGAAGCTTTCTTT. Its translation is CASSQEGGTEAFF.

The chain links TRBV2 to TRBJ2-5; 7 nucleotides align to TRBD1. The CDR3 spans 13 residues. Germline trimming cut 5 bases from V and 4 bases from J; bases unmatched to any gene: 4. The germline V gene encodes CDR1 SNHLY and CDR2 FYNNEI. The chain's CDR3 is CASSRQGLETQYF. The CDR3 DNA sequence: TGTGCCAGCAGTCGACAGGGTCTAGAGACCCAGTACTTC.

The CDR3 DNA sequence: TGTGCCAGCAGTCCTTTAACTCTCTACGAGCAGTACTTC. Translating it yields CASSPLTLYEQYF. The chain is built from TRBV28 and TRBJ2-7; D not resolved. V lost 5 bases to trimming and J lost 3 bases, with 11 bases between them. Germline loops: CDR1 MDHEN, CDR2 SYDVKM. This CDR3 contains 13 residues.

This chain joins TRBV7-3 and TRBJ2-1; D gene uncertain. The CDR3 length is 14 residues. Germline CDR1 SGHTA, CDR2 FQGTGA. Trimming stripped 4 bases from V and 2 bases from J, with 9 bases between. The CDR3 here is CASSWAGPYNEQFF. The DNA for the CDR3 is TGTGCCAGCAGCTGGGCCGGACCCTACAATGAGCAGTTCTTC.

On this clone: At one boundary the junction diverges from the germline segment, which might be a read error. The chain employs TRBV5-8 and TRBJ2-2, with 8 bases identical to TRBD2. CDR3 length: 15 amino acids. Germline CDR1 is SGHTS and CDR2 is YDEGEE. The CDR3 region is CASSQGTSSTGELFF. CDR3 nucleotides: TGCGCCAGCAGCCAAGGGACTAGTAGCACCGGGGAGCTGTTTTTT.

V usage is TRBV13 and J usage is TRBJ2-5; 7 bases map to TRBD2. The CDR3 extends over 14 amino acids. Per the germline V gene, CDR1 is PRHDT and CDR2 is FYEKMQ (reference sequence). With 1 base clipped from V and 7 bases from J, the junction kept 6 bases outside the gene matches. DNA of the CDR3: TGTGCCAGCAGCTTAGTGGGGGGGATCGGGACCCAGTACTTC. Protein: CASSLVGGIGTQYF. Looking up the rest from reference TRBV13 and TRBJ2-5 gives the full variable domain: AAGVIQSPRHLIKEKRETATLKCYPIPRHDTVYWYQQGPGQDPQFLISFYEKMQSDKGSIPDRFSAQQFSDYHSELNMSSLELGDSALYFCASSLVGGIGTQYFGPGTRLLVL.

The J gene is TRBJ2-2, the V gene TRBV5-1; TRBD1 or TRBD2 may be the D gene (5 bases each). The CDR3 spans 15 residues. V was trimmed by 0 bases and J by 5 bases, leaving 11 bases between them. Per the germline V gene, CDR1 is SGHRS and CDR2 is YFSETQ. CDR3 region: CASSLEGWGTGELFF. CDR3 nucleotides: TGCGCCAGCAGCTTGGAAGGTTGGGGGACCGGGGAGCTGTTTTTT.

The CDR3 is CASSRPGEETQYF. The CDR3 coding sequence is TGTGCCAGCAGTCGACCCGGGGAAGAGACCCAGTACTTC. The rearrangement uses TRBV6-6 and TRBJ2-5, with D possibly TRBD2 on 5 matching bases. Germline V gene lookup returns CDR1 MNHNY and CDR2 SVGAGI (reference sequence). Trimming took 5 bases from V and 3 from J, leaving 10 bases between them. This CDR3 has 13 amino acids.

Notes on this clone: Other DNA variants within this sample encode the same CDR3. V usage is TRBV9 and J usage is TRBJ1-2; D possibly corresponds to TRBD1 (6 bases). Trimming took 4 bases from V and 6 from J, leaving 16 bases between them. CDR3 size: 14 residues. Germline V gene data show CDR1 as SGDLS and CDR2 as YYNGEE. CDR3 in amino acids: CASSPPQGRHGYTF. In DNA, the CDR3 is TGTGCCAGCAGCCCCCCCCAGGGGCGACATGGCTACACCTTC.

The table lists this clone with a few counts. The chain couples TRBV2 to TRBJ1-2; TRBD1 agrees at 8 bases. Trimming cost V 6 bases and J 8 bases; bases outside gene matches: 2. The CDR3 has 11 amino acids. CDR1 and CDR2 (germline): SNHLY, FYNNEI. Here the CDR3 reads CASRGQGGYTF. Here the CDR3 DNA reads TGTGCCAGCAGAGGACAGGGCGGCTACACCTTC.